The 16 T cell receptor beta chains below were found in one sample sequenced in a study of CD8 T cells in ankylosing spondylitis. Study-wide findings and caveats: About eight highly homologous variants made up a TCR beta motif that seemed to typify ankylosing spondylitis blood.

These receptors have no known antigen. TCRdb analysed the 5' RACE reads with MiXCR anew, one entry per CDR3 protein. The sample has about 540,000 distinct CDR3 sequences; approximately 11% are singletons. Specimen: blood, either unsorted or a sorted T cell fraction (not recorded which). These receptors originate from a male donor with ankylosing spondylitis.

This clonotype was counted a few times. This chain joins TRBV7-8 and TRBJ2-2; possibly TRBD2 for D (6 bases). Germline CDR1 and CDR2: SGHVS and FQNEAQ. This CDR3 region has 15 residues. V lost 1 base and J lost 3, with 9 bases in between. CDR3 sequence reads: CASSLVGGDTGELFF. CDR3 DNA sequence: TGTGCCAGCAGCTTAGTGGGGGGTGACACCGGGGAGCTGTTTTTT. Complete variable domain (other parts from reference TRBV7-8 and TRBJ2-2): GAGVSQSPRYKVAKRGQDVALRCDPISGHVSLFWYQQALGQGPEFLTYFQNEAQLDKSGLPSDRFFAERPEGSVSTLKIQRTQQEDSAVYLCASSLVGGDTGELFFGEGSRLTVL.

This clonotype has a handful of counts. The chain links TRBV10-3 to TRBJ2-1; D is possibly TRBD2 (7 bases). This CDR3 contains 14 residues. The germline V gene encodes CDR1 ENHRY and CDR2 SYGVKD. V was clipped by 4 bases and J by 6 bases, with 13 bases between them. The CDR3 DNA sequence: TGTGCCATCAGTGGGCCCGGGGGGCCCAATGAGCAGTTCTTC. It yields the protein CAISGPGGPNEQFF.

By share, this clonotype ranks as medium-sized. The CDR3 spells CASSQGFFSTNAHNEQFF. The CDR3 DNA follows: TGTGCCAGCAGCCAAGGATTTTTTTCGACCAACGCCCACAATGAGCAGTTCTTC. The genes are TRBV14 and TRBJ2-1; D is unclear. This CDR3 spans 18 amino acids. V lost 1 base and J 5 bases, leaving 21 bases between the germline ends. In germline, CDR1 is SGHDN, CDR2 FVKESK.

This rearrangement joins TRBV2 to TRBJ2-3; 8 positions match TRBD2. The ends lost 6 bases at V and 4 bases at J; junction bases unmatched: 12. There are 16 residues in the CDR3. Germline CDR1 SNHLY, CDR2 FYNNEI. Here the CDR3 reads CASRRGSGSHPDTQYF. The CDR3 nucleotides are TGTGCCAGCAGGAGGGGGAGCGGGAGTCACCCAGATACGCAGTATTTT.

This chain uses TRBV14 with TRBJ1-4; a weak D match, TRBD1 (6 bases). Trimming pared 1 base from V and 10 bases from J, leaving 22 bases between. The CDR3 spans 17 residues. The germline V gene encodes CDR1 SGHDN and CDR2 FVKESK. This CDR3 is CASSQGGRTGLRGKLFF. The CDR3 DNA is TGTGCCAGCAGCCAAGGAGGAAGAACAGGGCTTCGGGGAAAACTGTTTTTT.

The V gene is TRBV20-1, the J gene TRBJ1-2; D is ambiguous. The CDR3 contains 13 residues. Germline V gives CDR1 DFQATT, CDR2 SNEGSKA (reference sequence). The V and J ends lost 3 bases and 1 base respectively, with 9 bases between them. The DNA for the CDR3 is TGCAGTGCTAGTAGGTTCGGTAACTATGGCTACACCTTC. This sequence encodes CSASRFGNYGYTF.

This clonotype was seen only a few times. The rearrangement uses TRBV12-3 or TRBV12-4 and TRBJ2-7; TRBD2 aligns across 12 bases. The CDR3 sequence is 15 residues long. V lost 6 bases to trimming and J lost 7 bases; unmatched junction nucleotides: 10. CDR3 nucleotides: TGTGCCAGCAGCTCCCCCGGACTAGCGGGACGTGAGCAGTACTTC. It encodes CASSSPGLAGREQYF.

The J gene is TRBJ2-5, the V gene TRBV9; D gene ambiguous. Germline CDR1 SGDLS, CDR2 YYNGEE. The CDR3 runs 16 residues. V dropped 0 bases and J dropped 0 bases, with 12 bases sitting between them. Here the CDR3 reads CASSVGVRNDQETQYF. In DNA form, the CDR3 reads TGTGCCAGCAGCGTAGGTGTCAGGAACGACCAAGAGACCCAGTACTTC.

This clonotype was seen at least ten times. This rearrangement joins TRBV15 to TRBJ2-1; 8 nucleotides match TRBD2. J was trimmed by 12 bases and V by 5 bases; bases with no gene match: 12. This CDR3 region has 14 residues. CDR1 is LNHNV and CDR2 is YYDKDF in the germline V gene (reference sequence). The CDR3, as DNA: TGTGCCACCAGCGTAAATTACGGGAGGGGTGGGCAGTTCTTC. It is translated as CATSVNYGRGGQFF.

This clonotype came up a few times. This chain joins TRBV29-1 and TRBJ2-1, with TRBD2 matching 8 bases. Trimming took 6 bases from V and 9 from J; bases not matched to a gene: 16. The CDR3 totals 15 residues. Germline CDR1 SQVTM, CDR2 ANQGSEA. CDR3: CSVVTSETSWAEQFF. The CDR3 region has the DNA TGCAGCGTGGTGACTAGCGAGACCTCCTGGGCTGAGCAGTTCTTC.

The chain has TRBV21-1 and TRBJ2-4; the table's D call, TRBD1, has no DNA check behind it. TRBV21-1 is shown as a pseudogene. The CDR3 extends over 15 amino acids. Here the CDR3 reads CASSTRDRRVHIQYF. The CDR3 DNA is TGTGCCAGCAGCACCAGAGACAGGAGGGTTCACATTCAGTACTTC.

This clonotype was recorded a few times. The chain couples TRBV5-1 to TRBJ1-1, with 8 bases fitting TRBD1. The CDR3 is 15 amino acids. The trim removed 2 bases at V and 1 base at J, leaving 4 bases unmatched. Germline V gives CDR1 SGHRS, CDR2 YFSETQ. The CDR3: CASSFTGTGNTEAFF. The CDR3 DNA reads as TGCGCCAGCAGCTTTACTGGGACAGGGAACACTGAAGCTTTCTTT.

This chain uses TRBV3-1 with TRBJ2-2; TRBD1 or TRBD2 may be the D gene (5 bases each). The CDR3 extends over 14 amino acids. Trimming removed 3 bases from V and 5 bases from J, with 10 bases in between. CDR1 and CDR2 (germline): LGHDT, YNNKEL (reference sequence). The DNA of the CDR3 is TGTGCCAGCAGCCATCAAGGGGAGACCGGGGAGCTGTTTTTT. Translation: CASSHQGETGELFF.

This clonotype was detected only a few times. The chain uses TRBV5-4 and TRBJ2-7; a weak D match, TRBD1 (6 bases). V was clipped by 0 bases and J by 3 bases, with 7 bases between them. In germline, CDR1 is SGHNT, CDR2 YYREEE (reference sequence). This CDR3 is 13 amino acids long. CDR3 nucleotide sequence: TGTGCCAGCAGCTTGGGGGGGCACTACGAGCAGTACGTC. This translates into CASSLGGHYEQYV.

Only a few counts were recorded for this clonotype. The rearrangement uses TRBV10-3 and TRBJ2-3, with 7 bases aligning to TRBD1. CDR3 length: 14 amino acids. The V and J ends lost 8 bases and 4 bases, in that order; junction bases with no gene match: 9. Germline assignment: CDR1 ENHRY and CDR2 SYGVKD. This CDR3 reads CAILPFQGADTQYF. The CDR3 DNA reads TGTGCCATCCTTCCCTTTCAGGGGGCAGATACGCAGTATTTT.

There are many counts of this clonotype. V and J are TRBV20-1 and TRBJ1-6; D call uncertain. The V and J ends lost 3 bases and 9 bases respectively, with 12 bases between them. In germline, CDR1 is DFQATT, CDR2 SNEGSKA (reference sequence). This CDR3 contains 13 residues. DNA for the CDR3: TGCAGTGCTAGTCCCAGGATGGGTTCACCCCTCCACTTT. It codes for CSASPRMGSPLHF.